The rows below give T cell receptor beta chains drawn from one sample of a study of T cell changes during pregnancy in multiple sclerosis. Assay used: immunoSEQ multiplex PCR; TCRdb lists only in-frame clones, some missing. Here the sample spans about 40,000 clones, 90% to 95% being singletons. The sample here was CD4+ T cells from peripheral blood mononuclear cells, taken in the third trimester of pregnancy. The receptors stem from a female donor in good health, enrolled as a control in a pregnancy study. The CDR3 runs from the conserved cysteine through the conserved F or W. A D gene is named only where the DNA matches it firmly. Size is stated for part of the rows, as once, few or many counts, or as a class when the clone is expanded.

d_call j_call v_call clone_size cdr3_aa cdr3_nt
NA TRBJ2-1 TRBV2 NA CATRQEGSWGNEQFF TGTGCCACTCGTCAGGAGGGCAGCTGGGGCAATGAGCAGTTCTTC
NA TRBJ2-1 TRBV27 NA CASARAGNEQFF TGTGCCAGCGCTCGAGCGGGCAATGAGCAGTTCTTC
NA TRBJ1-3 TRBV27 NA CASSLGGRGNTIYF TGTGCCAGCAGTTTAGGGGGGAGAGGAAACACCATATATTTT
TRBD2 TRBJ2-7 TRBV7-8 NA CASSLADVGLARIYEQYF TGTGCCAGCAGCTTAGCCGACGTGGGACTAGCAAGAATCTACGAGCAGTACTTC
TRBD1 TRBJ1-1 TRBV6-5 NA CASSAGQGMTEAFF TGTGCCAGCAGTGCCGGACAGGGGATGACTGAAGCTTTCTTT
NA TRBJ1-4 TRBV5-6 NA CASSQGPGSEKLFF TGTGCCAGCAGTCAGGGCCCCGGGAGTGAAAAACTGTTTTTT
TRBD1 TRBJ2-2 TRBV28 once CASRDRGTGELFF TGTGCCAGCAGGGACAGGGGCACCGGGGAGCTGTTTTTT
NA TRBJ2-3 TRBV18 NA CASSTDTDTQYF TGTGCCAGCTCAACAGACACAGATACGCAGTATTTT
NA TRBJ1-6 TRBV30 NA CAFTPGRHSPLHF TGTGCCTTCACCCCAGGGAGGCATTCACCCCTCCACTTT
TRBD2 TRBJ2-1 TRBV2 NA CASSEFSGAYNEQFF TGTGCCAGCAGTGAATTTAGCGGGGCTTACAATGAGCAGTTCTTC
TRBD2 TRBJ2-1 TRBV2 NA CASSLAGPSYNEQFF TGTGCCAGCAGTTTAGCGGGGCCCTCCTACAATGAGCAGTTCTTC
NA TRBJ1-4 TRBV30 NA CAWNREYNEKLFF TGTGCCTGGAACAGGGAATACAATGAAAAACTGTTTTTT
TRBD1 TRBJ1-6 TRBV30 NA CAWNPGQSNYSPLHF TGTGCCTGGAACCCGGGACAGTCGAATTATTCACCCCTCCACTTT
NA TRBJ2-3 TRBV19 NA CASSMGPDGSADTQYF TGTGCCAGTAGTATGGGGCCGGACGGAAGCGCAGATACGCAGTATTTT
TRBD2 TRBJ2-1 TRBV19 NA CASSIHGRIEQFF TGTGCCAGTAGTATCCACGGGAGGATTGAGCAGTTCTTC
NA TRBJ1-4 TRBV11-2 once CASSSFNEKLFF TGTGCCAGCAGCTCCTTTAATGAAAAACTGTTTTTT
NA TRBJ1-5 TRBV2 NA CASSGTGSGQPQHF TGTGCCAGCAGCGGCACGGGGTCGGGGCAGCCCCAGCATTTT
NA TRBJ2-7 TRBV21-1 NA CASSPQPSGTGGHEQYF TGTGCCAGCAGCCCACAACCTTCCGGGACAGGGGGGCACGAGCAGTACTTC
NA TRBJ2-3 TRBV5-1 NA CASSLDRDTQYF TGCGCCAGCAGCTTGGATCGGGATACGCAGTATTTT
TRBD1 TRBJ2-3 TRBV11-3 NA CASSNRQGASTDTQYF TGTGCCAGCAGCAACCGACAGGGGGCCTCGACAGATACGCAGTATTTT
TRBD1 TRBJ1-5 TRBV2 NA CASSRDRGSQPQHF TGTGCCAGCTCCAGAGACAGGGGAAGCCAGCCCCAGCATTTT
TRBD1 TRBJ2-1 TRBV6-6 NA CASSYGGQGAKEQFF TGTGCCAGCAGTTACGGGGGACAGGGGGCGAAGGAGCAGTTCTTC
TRBD2 TRBJ2-7 TRBV30 NA CAWKISGRAYEQYF TGTGCCTGGAAAATTAGCGGGCGTGCCTACGAGCAGTACTTC
NA TRBJ1-2 TRBV15 few CATSRVGDGYTF TGTGCCACCAGCAGAGTGGGCGATGGCTACACCTTC
TRBD2 TRBJ2-7 TRBV6-5 NA CASSYGTSSYEQYF TGTGCCAGCAGTTACGGGACTAGCTCCTACGAGCAGTACTTC
TRBD1 TRBJ1-2 TRBV7-2 NA CASSLQGNLGGYTF TGTGCCAGCAGCCTACAGGGGAACCTTGGTGGCTACACCTTC
NA TRBJ2-1 TRBV11-3 once CASSLDQGGSAGYNEQFF TGTGCCAGCAGCTTAGATCAGGGGGGTTCGGCGGGGTACAATGAGCAGTTCTTC
NA TRBJ1-5 TRBV27 NA CASSFRVGGQPQHF TGTGCCAGCAGTTTCAGGGTAGGGGGTCAGCCCCAGCATTTT
TRBD2 TRBJ2-5 TRBV4-3 NA CASSHRSGTETQYF TGCGCCAGCAGCCACCGAAGCGGGACGGAGACCCAGTACTTC
TRBD2 TRBJ2-3 TRBV6-6 NA CASSGTSGGNTQYF TGTGCCAGCAGTGGGACTAGCGGGGGGAATACGCAGTATTTT
TRBD1 TRBJ2-7 TRBV28 NA CASRKTGGYEQYF TGTGCCAGCAGAAAAACAGGGGGCTACGAGCAGTACTTC
TRBD1 TRBJ1-1 TRBV7-2 NA CASSLAGGQGRTEAFF TGTGCCAGCAGCTTAGCGGGGGGACAGGGGCGCACTGAAGCTTTCTTT
TRBD1 TRBJ2-7 TRBV28 NA CASTQLPGQGSNEQYF TGTGCCAGCACTCAACTCCCGGGACAGGGGTCCAACGAGCAGTACTTC
NA TRBJ2-2 TRBV6-6 NA CASRTSGQQNTGELFF TGTGCCAGCAGAACGAGCGGCCAACAGAACACCGGGGAGCTGTTTTTT
NA TRBJ1-5 TRBV7-2 NA CASSPPNQGLNQPQHF TGTGCCAGCAGCCCCCCCAACCAGGGGCTCAATCAGCCCCAGCATTTT
TRBD2 TRBJ2-2 TRBV5-1 NA CASSLGGGVRVTGELFF TGCGCCAGCAGCCTCGGGGGGGGAGTTCGGGTCACCGGGGAGCTGTTTTTT
NA TRBJ1-4 TRBV5-4 NA CASSQRLGANEKLFF TGTGCCAGCAGCCAGAGACTAGGCGCTAATGAAAAACTGTTTTTT
NA TRBJ2-5 TRBV9 once CASSVGGRGSSETQYF TGTGCCAGCAGCGTAGGTGGGCGCGGGTCGTCGGAGACCCAGTACTTC
NA TRBJ2-1 TRBV10-3 NA CAISGGQLSIDEQFF TGTGCCATCAGTGGCGGTCAGCTAAGCATCGATGAGCAGTTCTTC
NA TRBJ2-2 TRBV11-2 NA CAEGASNTGELFF TGTGCCGAGGGAGCGTCGAACACCGGGGAGCTGTTTTTT
NA TRBJ1-2 TRBV18 NA CASSPRVRGYGYTF TGTGCCAGCTCACCACGAGTCAGGGGCTATGGCTACACCTTC
NA TRBJ1-1 TRBV29-1 NA CSVILYPSNTEAFF TGCAGCGTTATTCTGTATCCGTCGAACACTGAAGCTTTCTTT
NA TRBJ1-5 TRBV15 NA CATSRDISVNQPQHF TGTGCCACCAGCAGAGATATTTCCGTAAATCAGCCCCAGCATTTT
NA TRBJ2-3 TRBV11-1 NA CASSLVGTSSTDTQYF TGTGCCAGCAGCTTAGTCGGGACTTCTAGCACAGATACGCAGTATTTT
TRBD2 TRBJ2-4 TRBV7-2 NA CASSLAPGLAGDIQYF TGTGCCAGCAGCTTAGCGCCAGGACTAGCCGGGGACATTCAGTACTTC
NA TRBJ2-2 TRBV27 NA CASSWSRGLTGELFF TGTGCCAGCAGTTGGTCCAGAGGGCTCACCGGGGAGCTGTTTTTT
TRBD2 TRBJ2-3 TRBV18 NA CASSRGLAESTDTQYF TGTGCCAGCTCACGCGGACTAGCGGAAAGCACAGATACGCAGTATTTT
NA TRBJ2-7 TRBV15 NA CATTHFGSGSYEQYF TGTGCCACCACTCACTTCGGGAGCGGATCCTACGAGCAGTACTTC
TRBD1 TRBJ1-5 TRBV7-6 NA CASSLLGQGAGGNQPQHF TGTGCCAGCAGCTTACTTGGACAGGGGGCGGGGGGCAATCAGCCCCAGCATTTT
TRBD2 TRBJ2-5 TRBV7-3 once CASSAGGLIQETQYF TGTGCCAGCAGCGCGGGAGGATTAATCCAAGAGACCCAGTACTTC
NA TRBJ2-5 TRBV15 once CATSREPGLPRGQETQYF TGTGCCACCAGCAGAGAACCGGGACTCCCGAGGGGACAAGAGACCCAGTACTTC